This T cell receptor (beta chain) comes out of a study of CD8 T cells in Susac syndrome. From blood CD8+ and CD4+ T cells, TCR beta sequences were generated. Both CD4+ and CD8+ T cells were negatively isolated, and TEMRA cells underwent FACS enrichment. Note on this clonotype: Its specificity is not known.

Study-wide results and caveats: In its TCR sequencing and HLA analysis, the study acknowledged that the number of individuals was relatively small.

This CDR3 is 12 amino acids long. Germline assignment: CDR1 SGHDT and CDR2 YYEEEE. Trimming cost V 1 base and J 8 bases; bases outside gene matches: 1. After extraction with the RNeasy kit, roughly 0.5 to 1 ug of the RNA was reverse transcribed using random hexamers. It was immunoSEQ multiplex PCR that amplified TCR beta CDR3 across 54 Vbeta and 13 Jbeta. TCRdb re-derived calls from the immunoSEQ multiplex PCR reads in MiXCR, one entry per CDR3 protein. Of 100,000 to 150,000 distinct CDR3 sequences in the sample, about 96% were seen once. This sequence originates from a human donor in good health. What was sequenced was CD4+ T cells from PBMCs. This chain uses TRBV5-6 with TRBJ1-1; TRBD1 agrees at 8 bases. This CDR3 reads CASSLPGGEAFF. The CDR3 region has the DNA TGTGCCAGCAGCTTGCCAGGGGGCGAAGCTTTCTTT.